The 18 T cell receptor beta chains listed next were all sequenced from one sample in a study of shared T cell receptors in the human thymus. Libraries were prepared by immunoSEQ multiplex PCR; TCRdb keeps only in-frame clonotypes and omits some of them. The data show over 450,000 clones, around 78% seen once. The same specimen was also included in a second study, on human thymus T cells.

The specimen was thymocytes. These receptors originate from a boy younger than two with a congenital heart defect.

V gene TRBV6-1 combines with J gene TRBJ2-7, with 7 positions matching TRBD2. V shed 5 bases and J 2 bases; nucleotides not matched to a gene: 6. The germline V gene has CDR1 MNHNS and CDR2 SASEGT. The CDR3 length is 14 residues. The CDR3 spells CASSKKGRAYEQYF. As DNA, the CDR3 is TGTGCCAGCAGTAAAAAAGGGAGGGCCTACGAGCAGTACTTC.

The chain has TRBV30 and TRBJ2-7; D not certain. This CDR3 region has 11 residues. V was cut by 2 bases and J by 4 bases, with 6 bases left in between. Germline V gives CDR1 GTSNPN, CDR2 SVGIG (reference sequence). The CDR3 sequence: CAWSSRYEQYF. DNA of the CDR3: TGTGCCTGGAGTTCCCGGTACGAGCAGTACTTC.

The CDR3 region is CASSGTGPSSYEQYF. In DNA form, the CDR3 reads TGTGCCAGCAGCGGGACAGGTCCGAGCTCCTACGAGCAGTACTTC. This rearrangement joins TRBV9 to TRBJ2-7; 7 nucleotides line up with TRBD1. Germline loops: CDR1 SGDLS, CDR2 YYNGEE. The CDR3 sequence is 15 residues long. The trim removed 3 bases at V and 0 bases at J, leaving 6 bases unmatched.

J is TRBJ1-5 and V is TRBV2, with TRBD1 matching 7 bases. This CDR3 is built from 16 residues. After removal of 5 bases from V and 1 base from J, the junction contained 8 bases not matched to a gene. The germline V gene has CDR1 SNHLY and CDR2 FYNNEI. The CDR3 DNA reads TGTGCCAGCAGTCCCGAGGGGGCGCAGAGCAATCAGCCCCAGCATTTT. This encodes CASSPEGAQSNQPQHF. The variable domain in full, completed from reference TRBV2 and TRBJ1-5, reads EPEVTQTPSHQVTQMGQEVILRCVPISNHLYFYWYRQILGQKVEFLVSFYNNEISEKSEIFDDQFSVERPDGSNFTLKIRSTKLEDSAMYFCASSPEGAQSNQPQHFGDGTRLSIL.

The V gene is TRBV5-1, the J gene TRBJ2-7; 8 bases are a match to TRBD2. The V and J ends lost 3 bases and 1 base, in that order; junction bases with no gene match: 9. The CDR3 length is 16 residues. CDR1 SGHRS and CDR2 YFSETQ come from the germline V gene. CDR3 sequence (DNA): TGCGCCAGCAGCTACGCGGGGGGCGGGGGTTCCTACGAGCAGTACTTC. It codes for CASSYAGGGGSYEQYF.

The CDR3 sequence is CASSMGGDSYEQYF. The CDR3 coding sequence is TGTGCCAGTAGCATGGGGGGGGACTCCTACGAGCAGTACTTC. The chain has TRBV19 and TRBJ2-7, with 7 bases identical to TRBD2. Trimming removed 6 bases from V and 0 bases from J; junction bases left unmatched: 5. CDR1 and CDR2 (germline): LNHDA, SQIVND (reference sequence). The CDR3 sequence is 14 residues long.

This clone was recorded only once. The gene calls are TRBV7-6 and TRBJ1-2; 9 bases are a match to TRBD1. Germline CDR1 SGHVS, CDR2 FNYEAQ. V gave up 3 bases and J gave up 8 bases; unmatched junction bases: 4. CDR3 size: 13 residues. CDR3 nucleotides: TGTGCCAGCAGCTTCTGGACAGGGGAAGGCTACACCTTC. Translating it yields CASSFWTGEGYTF. Variable domain in full (rest from reference TRBV7-6 and TRBJ1-2): GAGVSQSPRYKVTKRGQDVALRCDPISGHVSLYWYRQALGQGPEFLTYFNYEAQQDKSGLPNDRFSAERPEGSISTLTIQRTEQRDSAMYRCASSFWTGEGYTFGSGTRLTVV.

The chain uses TRBV29-1 and TRBJ2-1; D is perhaps TRBD1 (6 bases). Germline-derived CDR1 and CDR2 are SQVTM and ANQGSEA. Trimming stripped 4 bases from V and 7 bases from J, with 17 bases between. The CDR3 covers 14 residues. The CDR3 bases are TGCAGCGTTGTAGGCCTCCCGAGGGGGAATGAGCAGTTCTTC. It encodes CSVVGLPRGNEQFF.

This chain joins TRBV6-1 and TRBJ2-3, with TRBD1 matching 10 bases. The germline gives CDR1 MNHNS, CDR2 SASEGT. This CDR3 is 17 amino acids long. V gave up 2 bases and J gave up 0 bases; unmatched junction bases: 5. The DNA of the CDR3 is TGTGCCAGCAGTGAAAGGGGGACAGGGGTCAGCACAGATACGCAGTATTTT. Protein sequence: CASSERGTGVSTDTQYF.

J is TRBJ2-5 and V is TRBV27, with TRBD2 identical over 7 bases. Germline loops: CDR1 MNHEY, CDR2 SMNVEV (reference sequence). This CDR3 has 17 residues. V shed 5 bases, J shed 4 bases, and the junction held 16 bases outside the gene matches. CDR3 nucleotides: TGTGCCAGCAGTCTCCCGGGACTACCCCCTTCGGTAGAGACCCAGTACTTC. Amino acid sequence: CASSLPGLPPSVETQYF.

The rearrangement joins TRBV4-2 to TRBJ2-1, with D perhaps matching TRBD2 (7 bases). Between the trimmed V and J ends, which lost 3 bases and 8 bases, there was a span of 26 bases. The germline V gene encodes CDR1 LGHNA and CDR2 YNFKEQ. The CDR3 loop spans 18 amino acids. This CDR3 reads CASSHGGTSGNLHHEQFF. CDR3 coding DNA: TGTGCCAGCAGCCATGGTGGGACAAGCGGGAATCTTCATCATGAGCAGTTCTTC.

The chain recombines TRBV4-2 with TRBJ2-7, with 14 bases that match TRBD2. V trimming: 4 bases; J trimming: 11 bases; junction bases outside the gene matches: 4. Germline assignment: CDR1 LGHNA and CDR2 YNFKEQ. The CDR3 totals 13 residues. The CDR3 sequence: CASSRTSGRSEYF. CDR3 coding DNA: TGTGCCAGCAGCCGGACTAGCGGGAGGTCGGAGTACTTC.

The chain couples TRBV6-5 to TRBJ2-1; D possibly corresponds to TRBD1 (6 bases). Germline assignment: CDR1 MNHEY and CDR2 SVGAGI. The CDR3 loop spans 11 amino acids. With 10 bases removed from V and 8 bases from J, the gap between germline ends came to 12 bases. CDR3 region: CATETGYEQFF. DNA of the CDR3: TGTGCCACTGAGACAGGATATGAGCAGTTCTTC.

This chain uses TRBV7-4 with TRBJ2-5, with TRBD1 matching 7 bases. The CDR3 contains 15 residues. The germline gives CDR1 SGHVT, CDR2 SQSDAQ. Trimming cost V 5 bases and J 2 bases; bases outside gene matches: 8. The CDR3 region has the DNA TGTGCCAGCAGCCCCCCGGGACAGAAACAAGAGACCCAGTACTTC. This gives the protein CASSPPGQKQETQYF.

The V call is TRBV7-8, the J call TRBJ2-5, with a possible D match to TRBD2 (6 bases). Trimming left V 7 bases short and J 1 base short, with 16 bases between. Germline CDR1 SGHVS, CDR2 FQNEAQ. This CDR3 is 15 amino acids long. This chain's CDR3 is CASIPRRDSQETQYF. As DNA, the CDR3 is TGTGCCAGCATTCCTCGCAGGGACTCCCAAGAGACCCAGTACTTC.

The J gene is TRBJ2-7, the V gene TRBV6-1; D is unclear. CDR1 MNHNS and CDR2 SASEGT come from the germline V gene. V lost 6 bases and J lost 1, with 10 bases in between. The CDR3 has 13 amino acids. The CDR3 here is CASSTSGSYEQYF. DNA of the CDR3: TGTGCCAGCAGCACCTCGGGTTCCTACGAGCAGTACTTC.

This rearrangement joins TRBV6-1 to TRBJ1-1, with D unclear. With 3 bases removed from V and 1 base from J, the gap between germline ends came to 21 bases. The CDR3 has 18 amino acids. Looked up from germline, CDR1 is MNHNS and CDR2 is SASEGT. The CDR3 sequence: CASSDVHPPVLTNTEAFF. CDR3 bases: TGTGCCAGCAGTGATGTGCACCCTCCAGTCCTTACGAACACTGAAGCTTTCTTT.

The chain uses TRBV7-2 and TRBJ2-2, with 11 bases aligning to TRBD2. Germline V gives CDR1 SGHTA, CDR2 FQGNSA. Trimming cost V 2 bases and J 6 bases; bases outside gene matches: 2. The CDR3 loop spans 15 amino acids. CDR3 DNA sequence: TGTGCCAGCAGCTTATTAGCGGGAGGGCCCGGGGAGCTGTTTTTT. Amino acid sequence: CASSLLAGGPGELFF.